This paragraph reports one T cell receptor beta chain. This specimen comes from a study of shared clonotypes between healthy human individuals. Trimming stripped 3 bases from V and 2 bases from J, with 12 bases between. Per germline, CDR1 LNHDA and CDR2 SQIVND (reference sequence). CDR3 length equals 15 residues. The data were produced by immunoSEQ multiplex PCR, yet TCRdb's version contains in-frame clones alone and is incomplete. The sample has about half a million clones; 81% are singletons. The sequence derives from a woman in her forties in good health. Some clones in this sample may be carry-over from other donors' samples. The chain combines TRBV19 with TRBJ2-3, with a weak D call TRBD2 (5 bases). The sample was PBMCs. The CDR3 nucleotides read TGTGCCAGTAGTATTCAGCGGAGCCCCACAGATACGCAGTATTTT. Translated, it gives CASSIQRSPTDTQYF.